This is a list of T cell receptor beta chains from one sample in a study of regulatory T cells in long-lasting Graves disease. TCRdb reprocessed the multiplex PCR reads via MiXCR and lists one record per CDR3 protein. In the table there are around 480,000 distinct CDR3 sequences, 16% of which are singletons. This sample was shared with a second study, whose subject was T cells in Graves' hyperthyroidism and ophthalmopathy.

This specimen was peripheral blood mononuclear cells (PBMCs), taken at new diagnosis, from a patient treated with antithyroid drugs. The source is a woman aged 35-60 years with Graves disease. Each CDR3 is given with its conserved first and last residue. The order of the fields is J gene, V gene, clone size, D gene, CDR3 DNA, CDR3 protein. D genes are given only for firm matches. Clone size is given for some rows only: seen once, a few or many times, or a class if the clone is expanded.

j_gene: TRBJ2-3; v_gene: TRBV3-1; abundance: .; d_gene: TRBD2; CDR3nt: TGTGCCAGCAGCCAAGGGTTTAGCGGGGGGTCCTCAGATACGCAGTATTTT; CDR3aa: CASSQGFSGGSSDTQYF
j_gene: TRBJ2-3; v_gene: TRBV4-1; abundance: few; d_gene: TRBD2; CDR3nt: TGCGCCAGCAGCCAAGCCCTGGGACTAGCGGCGACGGGCACAGATACGCAGTATTTT; CDR3aa: CASSQALGLAATGTDTQYF
j_gene: TRBJ2-2; v_gene: TRBV7-3; abundance: few; d_gene: .; CDR3nt: TGTGCCAGCAGCTACTCTAGCCCCGGGGAGCTGTTTTTT; CDR3aa: CASSYSSPGELFF
j_gene: TRBJ1-1; v_gene: TRBV28; abundance: many; d_gene: .; CDR3nt: TGTGCCAGCAGTTTTAGAGGGATAGGCACTGAAGCTTTCTTT; CDR3aa: CASSFRGIGTEAFF
j_gene: TRBJ1-1; v_gene: TRBV5-1; abundance: many; d_gene: .; CDR3nt: TGCGCCAGCAGTCCTGGGCGAGGTAGCACTGAAGCTTTCTTT; CDR3aa: CASSPGRGSTEAFF
j_gene: TRBJ1-1; v_gene: TRBV6-7; abundance: few; d_gene: .; CDR3nt: TGTGCCAGCAGTTACACCTCCGGCGGGGGGGCAGTTGAAGCTTTCTTT; CDR3aa: CASSYTSGGGAVEAFF
j_gene: TRBJ1-1; v_gene: TRBV30; abundance: many; d_gene: .; CDR3nt: TGTGCCTGGAGTGTTTCAGGGGTGAGTGCCGCTTTCTTT; CDR3aa: CAWSVSGVSAAFF
j_gene: TRBJ2-1; v_gene: TRBV6-1; abundance: .; d_gene: .; CDR3nt: TGTGCTAGCACCCCAGGGGGGCCCCTTTACAATGAGCAGTTCTTC; CDR3aa: CASTPGGPLYNEQFF
j_gene: TRBJ1-1; v_gene: TRBV18; abundance: many; d_gene: .; CDR3nt: TGTGCCAGCTCACCACCGGTGGGCAGTGGAGGGGGTGAAGCTTTCTTT; CDR3aa: CASSPPVGSGGGEAFF
j_gene: TRBJ2-7; v_gene: TRBV5-5; abundance: many; d_gene: TRBD1; CDR3nt: TGTGCCAGCAGCTTAGATGGGACAGGGGTCTACGAGCAGTACTTC; CDR3aa: CASSLDGTGVYEQYF
j_gene: TRBJ1-6; v_gene: TRBV9; abundance: few; d_gene: .; CDR3nt: TGTGCCAGCAGCTCCGACCTGTGGACCCGGGGGGTAGTTTCACCCCTCCACTTT; CDR3aa: CASSSDLWTRGVVSPLHF
j_gene: TRBJ2-5; v_gene: TRBV18; abundance: many; d_gene: .; CDR3nt: TGTGCCAGCTCCACCAGGCAGGCAGAAGAGACCCAGTACTTC; CDR3aa: CASSTRQAEETQYF
j_gene: TRBJ2-7; v_gene: TRBV29-1; abundance: few; d_gene: .; CDR3nt: TGCAGCGTTGGGCGGCCCCGGTTGGACGAGCAGTACTTC; CDR3aa: CSVGRPRLDEQYF
j_gene: TRBJ1-4; v_gene: TRBV5-1; abundance: many; d_gene: .; CDR3nt: TGCGCCAGCAGCCTTGGGACAAGGGCGGATGAAAAACTGTTTTTT; CDR3aa: CASSLGTRADEKLFF
j_gene: TRBJ2-7; v_gene: TRBV13; abundance: .; d_gene: TRBD1; CDR3nt: TGTGCCAGCAGGCACACAGGGGGCAGCGAGCAGTACTTC; CDR3aa: CASRHTGGSEQYF
j_gene: TRBJ2-5; v_gene: TRBV20-1; abundance: many; d_gene: TRBD2; CDR3nt: TGCAGTGCTAGGACTAGCGGGGGCTTCCAAGAGACCCAGTACTTC; CDR3aa: CSARTSGGFQETQYF
j_gene: TRBJ2-5; v_gene: TRBV7-2; abundance: .; d_gene: TRBD2; CDR3nt: TGTGCCAGCAGCTTAGGCCCTAGCGGGGGGTTTCAAGAGACCCAGTACTTC; CDR3aa: CASSLGPSGGFQETQYF
j_gene: TRBJ1-5; v_gene: TRBV6-2/TRBV6-3; abundance: few; d_gene: .; CDR3nt: TGTGCCAGCAGTTTTACTCGACATGGACCTCCCATGGCCCAGCATTTT; CDR3aa: CASSFTRHGPPMAQHF
j_gene: TRBJ1-1; v_gene: TRBV2; abundance: many; d_gene: .; CDR3nt: TGTGCCAGCAGCTCCTCCACGGGCACTGAAGCTTTCTTT; CDR3aa: CASSSSTGTEAFF
j_gene: TRBJ2-7; v_gene: TRBV3-1; abundance: .; d_gene: .; CDR3nt: TGTGCCAGCAGCGCCGGAGGAGGGTCCTTAACCTACGAGCAGTACTTC; CDR3aa: CASSAGGGSLTYEQYF
j_gene: TRBJ1-2; v_gene: TRBV6-1; abundance: many; d_gene: .; CDR3nt: TGTGCCAGCAGTCGCAATGAGGGAGTCTATGGCTACACCTTC; CDR3aa: CASSRNEGVYGYTF
j_gene: TRBJ2-1; v_gene: TRBV7-2; abundance: .; d_gene: .; CDR3nt: TGTGCCAGCAGCTTAAGGTACGAGGGGGGGAGTGAGCAGTTCTTC; CDR3aa: CASSLRYEGGSEQFF
j_gene: TRBJ2-2; v_gene: TRBV6-1; abundance: .; d_gene: .; CDR3nt: TGTGCCAGCAGGGCCGGTGCCGGGGAGCTGTTTTTT; CDR3aa: CASRAGAGELFF
j_gene: TRBJ1-1; v_gene: TRBV12-3/TRBV12-4; abundance: many; d_gene: .; CDR3nt: TGTGCCAGCAGTTTGGTAGACACCTGGGCTGAAGCTTTCTTT; CDR3aa: CASSLVDTWAEAFF
j_gene: TRBJ2-1; v_gene: TRBV6-1; abundance: many; d_gene: TRBD2; CDR3nt: TGTGCCAGCAATTGGGAACTAGCGGGGGGGCAAAATGAGCAGTTCTTC; CDR3aa: CASNWELAGGQNEQFF
j_gene: TRBJ2-2; v_gene: TRBV7-6; abundance: .; d_gene: TRBD1; CDR3nt: TGTGCCAGCAGCCAAACAGGGGGCCACACCGGGGAGCTGTTTTTT; CDR3aa: CASSQTGGHTGELFF
j_gene: TRBJ2-7; v_gene: TRBV7-9; abundance: .; d_gene: .; CDR3nt: TGTGCCAGCACCCCCGCAAGGGGGACACTCGAGCTTTACGAGCAGTACTTC; CDR3aa: CASTPARGTLELYEQYF
j_gene: TRBJ1-5; v_gene: TRBV14; abundance: .; d_gene: .; CDR3nt: TGTGCCAGCAGCCAAGGATCGTCGAGCAATCAGCCCCAGCATTTT; CDR3aa: CASSQGSSSNQPQHF